This T cell receptor beta chain was recovered during a study of T-cell memory formation after mild COVID-19. V trimming: 5 bases; J trimming: 1 base; junction bases outside the gene matches: 9. Germline CDR1 SGHTA, CDR2 FQGNSA. The CDR3 is made up of 17 amino acids. Study-level results: CD4+ contracting clones were mainly CM and EM; CD8+ ones, EMRA. The study found balanced CD4/CD8 in clones contracting day 15 to 85 and a CD4+ lean in later expanders. The finding that pre-infection memory included some responding clones suggested that cross-reactive memory joined.

Each CDR3 protein is one row after TCRdb ran MiXCR on the 5' RACE reads. The sample comprises approximately 290,000 distinct CDR3 sequences, under 8.5% of which are singletons, and about 22% rests with the top ten. As concerns this clonotype: What it binds is not known.

The clonotype was recovered from a man in his late teens or twenties who had mild COVID-19 (a few samples of this study predate the infection). Cell type and time point are not known. Sample: PBMCs or a T cell subset sorted from them (not recorded which). The V and J genes are TRBV7-2 and TRBJ2-3; 10 bases fit TRBD1. CDR3 residues: CASSRGQGVVGTDTQYF. CDR3 in DNA: TGTGCCAGCAGCCGTGGACAGGGGGTTGTGGGCACAGATACGCAGTATTTT.